This T cell receptor (beta chain) was observed in a study of OX40 agonist ivuxolimab in advanced cancers. The overall study: With ivuxolimab, an agonistic anti-OX40 (CD134) antibody, patients were treated. Notes on the study in general: Among the nonresponders, some also had low normalized T-cell clonal expansion. What antigens the expanded peripheral T cells recognized was never established.

On this clone: Its specificity is unknown.

Clones were sequenced by immunoSEQ multiplex PCR, and TCRdb holds only the in-frame ones, with some missing. Of over 45,000 clones listed, roughly three quarters are singletons. Per germline, CDR1 SGHNT and CDR2 YENEEA. This CDR3 is built from 13 residues. V gave up 3 bases and J gave up 8 bases, with 12 bases separating them. The chain has TRBV11-3 and TRBJ2-3, with D uncertain. This sequence originates from an adult with an advanced solid tumor such as melanoma, head and neck, liver or kidney cancer. The sample was CD4+ or CD8+ T cells sorted from blood, taken in a trial of the OX40 agonist ivuxolimab. CDR3 sequence (DNA): TGTGCCAGCAGCTTTAGTATCCTAGGTACGCAGTATTTT. It encodes CASSFSILGTQYF.